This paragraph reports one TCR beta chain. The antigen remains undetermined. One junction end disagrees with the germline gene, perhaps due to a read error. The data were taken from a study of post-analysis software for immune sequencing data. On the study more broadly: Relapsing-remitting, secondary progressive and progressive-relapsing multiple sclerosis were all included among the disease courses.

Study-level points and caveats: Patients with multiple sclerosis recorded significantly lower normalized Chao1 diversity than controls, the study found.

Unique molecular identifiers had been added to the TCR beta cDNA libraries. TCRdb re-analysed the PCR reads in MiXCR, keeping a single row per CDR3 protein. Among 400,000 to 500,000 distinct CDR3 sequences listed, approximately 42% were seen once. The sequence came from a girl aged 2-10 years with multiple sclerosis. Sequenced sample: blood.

CDR3 region: CAGSRPGQAGPLHF. CDR3 coding DNA: TGTGCCGGCAGTCGCCCAGGACAGGCCGGTCCCCTCCACTTT. The rearrangement joins TRBV12-3 or TRBV12-4 to TRBJ1-6; 7 bases align to TRBD1. The CDR3 length is 14 residues.